This TCR beta chain was captured by sequencing in a study of T cell responses to AZD1222 COVID-19 vaccine (dated by TCRdb to the early 2020s). With respect to the entire study: TCR sequencing was performed for fewer than 250 trial participants, of whom around 200 were given two doses of AZD1222 and some 25 were given two doses of MenACWY control vaccine. Trial participants were enrolled into age subgroups of 18-55, 56-69 and 70-plus years, which contained 148, 28 and 57 TCR-sequenced participants, respectively. Results and caveats for the whole study, not just this receptor: Because no day 14 peak-response samples were available, the repertoires could be characterized only after the peak T cell response. The 56-69-year group was small, and its depth increase did not reach significance, likely because of low power. The whole spike protein was spanned by vaccine-associated CD4 TCRs, and dominant responses were seen in regions 160-218 and 743-854. Nearly half of unique spike-specific TCRs reportedly recognized epitopes outside regions mutated in the B.1.351 and B.1.1.7 variants. After two AZD1222 doses, spike-specific TCR breadth and depth were significantly higher than at day 0 and than in MenACWY recipients. Conclusions about previously exposed vaccinees are limited because only a handful of AZD1222 recipients were SARS-CoV-2 seropositive at baseline. Most participants were white British and females outnumbered males, and the authors suggested that clonal diversity may have been underestimated.

This clone appeared a few times. The antigen it binds to is not known. No base quality information exists; no much larger clone differs at one position. CDR1 is given as SGHTA and CDR2 as FQGNSA, both from the germline V gene. Deletion took 5 bases off V and 7 bases off J, with a span of 12 bases between the germline ends. From cysteine to phenylalanine, the CDR3 is 13 amino acids long. Only the CDR3 DNA is retained, 39 bases long and in frame from the first base. The time point label, read with the paper, signifies: about 28 days (+/-7) after the second vaccine dose. Because spike-specific TCR depth and breadth did not differ between the two schedules, AZD1222 recipients who got a second dose at roughly 4 weeks were pooled with those who got a second dose at roughly 12 weeks. Vaccinee samples were obtained from the UK trials COV001 and COV002, which included a single-blind randomized controlled phase 2/3 trial of AZD1222 (ChAdOx1 nCoV-19) in healthy adults. Trial participant PBMC samples were collected at day 0 and day 28 after the second dose for TCRbeta chain sequencing.

The CDR3 regions of human TCRbeta chains were subjected to immunosequencing. The original pipeline was this. TCRs in the repertoires were matched against a reference library of SARS-CoV-2-specific TCRs that had been generated with the MIRA antigen-specificity platform. Breadth was defined as the fraction of unique TCRs that were SARS-CoV-2-associated, and depth was defined as the fraction of total T cells that were SARS-CoV-2-associated. Each spike-specific TCR was assigned to its reactive spike region and to a CD4 or CD8 class using the MIRA data. Log10-transformed breadth and depth values were compared by one-way ANOVA with Sidak's multiple comparisons tests. TCRdb retrieved this table from immuneACCESS and kept in-frame rearrangements only. Not all clones are present; in checked studies, unresolved V genes account for under half, and no reason is known for the remainder. Clonal size and the V and J genes are those of that table, whereas D and trimming came from the DNA. The table for this sample lists about 81,000 clones; just over 90% of them were counted only once. Clones ranked in the top ten supply roughly 5.9% of the sample.

The receptor was derived from an adult who received the AZD1222 COVID-19 vaccine. Here the chain combines TRBV7-2 and TRBJ1-5; TRBD1 is perhaps the D gene, given 5 matching bases. This specimen consisted of peripheral blood, obtained 28 days after the second AZD1222 dose. The sequenced DNA is TGTGCCAGCAGCGACACCGGGGCCCAGCCCCAGCATTTT. The encoded protein is CASSDTGAQPQHF. The CDR3, completed at both ends by the reference TRBV7-2 and TRBJ1-5 genes, gives the full variable domain GAGVSQSPSNKVTEKGKDVELRCDPISGHTALYWYRQSLGQGLEFLIYFQGNSAPDKSGLPSDRFSAERTGGSVSTLTIQRTQQEDSAVYLCASSDTGAQPQHFGDGTRLSIL.